This TCR beta chain was sequenced for a study of blood T cell repertoires in COVID-19. The study assigned cohorts using participant-reported clinical history. The germline CDR1 and CDR2 sequences are SSHAT and FNYEAQ (reference sequence). CDR3 size: 17 residues. Sequencing used immunoSEQ multiplex PCR; TCRdb keeps in-frame clones, though not all of them. The sample contains roughly 250,000 clones, 70% to 90% of which appear only once. A word on this clone: One junction end disagrees with the germline gene, perhaps due to a read error.

The sequence derives from a man in his fifties who had been exposed to COVID-19. The chain uses TRBV7-7 and TRBJ2-1; 8 bases match TRBD2. The sequencing sample was made of PBMCs or T cells enriched from blood (not recorded which). CDR3 in DNA: TGTGCTAGCAGCTTAGCACCGGGACTAGGGGGGTGGGGTGAGCAGTTCTTC. Its translation: CASSLAPGLGGWGEQFF. Filled out from reference TRBV7-7 and TRBJ2-1, the complete variable domain reads GAGVSQSPRYKVTKRGQDVTLRCDPISSHATLYWYQQALGQGPEFLTYFNYEAQPDKSGLPSDRFSAERPEGSISTLTIQRTEQRDSAMYRCASSLAPGLGGWGEQFFGPGTRLTVL.